The clone carrying this TCR beta chain was seen at least ten times. Its antigen is unknown. Germline CDR1 SQVTM, CDR2 ANQGSEA. Between the trimmed V and J ends, which lost 4 bases and 6 bases, there was a span of 9 bases. This CDR3 comprises 12 residues. The data were taken from a study of early T cells in non-severe SARS-CoV-2 infection. Study-level background: Chains were not paired, and sequencing was done on bulk RNA from unsorted whole blood. Study-wide points: The matching step, a VDJdb search, favored anti-spike CD8 responses and missed private and CD4 specificities.

Individual cDNA molecules were tagged with unique molecular identifiers. TCRdb re-analysed the 5' RACE reads in MiXCR, keeping a single row per CDR3 protein. The repertoire holds tens of thousands of distinct CDR3 sequences, approximately 4.5% seen once, with about 7.8% in the top ten. Sequenced sample: whole blood. The receptor comes from an adult who was a healthcare worker with PCR-confirmed SARS-CoV-2 infection or an uninfected control (not recorded which). This rearrangement joins TRBV29-1 to TRBJ2-2; weak D call: TRBD2 (5 bases). This CDR3 reads CSVGRTSGELFF. The CDR3, as DNA: TGCAGCGTTGGGAGGACTTCCGGGGAGCTGTTTTTT.